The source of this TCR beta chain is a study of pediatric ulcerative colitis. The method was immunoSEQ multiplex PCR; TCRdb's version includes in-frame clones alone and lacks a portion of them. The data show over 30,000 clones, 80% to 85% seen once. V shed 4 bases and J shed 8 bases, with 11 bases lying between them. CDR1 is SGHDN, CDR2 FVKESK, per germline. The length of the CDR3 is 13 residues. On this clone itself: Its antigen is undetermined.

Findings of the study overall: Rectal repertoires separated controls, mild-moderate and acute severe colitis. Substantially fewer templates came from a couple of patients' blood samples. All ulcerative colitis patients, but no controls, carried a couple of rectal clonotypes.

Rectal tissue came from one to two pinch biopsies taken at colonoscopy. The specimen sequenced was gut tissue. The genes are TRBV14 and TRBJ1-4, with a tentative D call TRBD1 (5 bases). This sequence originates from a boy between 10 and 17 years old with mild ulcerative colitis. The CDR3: CASSLRVREKLFF. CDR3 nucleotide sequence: TGTGCCAGCAGCCTCAGGGTGCGGGAAAAACTGTTTTTT.